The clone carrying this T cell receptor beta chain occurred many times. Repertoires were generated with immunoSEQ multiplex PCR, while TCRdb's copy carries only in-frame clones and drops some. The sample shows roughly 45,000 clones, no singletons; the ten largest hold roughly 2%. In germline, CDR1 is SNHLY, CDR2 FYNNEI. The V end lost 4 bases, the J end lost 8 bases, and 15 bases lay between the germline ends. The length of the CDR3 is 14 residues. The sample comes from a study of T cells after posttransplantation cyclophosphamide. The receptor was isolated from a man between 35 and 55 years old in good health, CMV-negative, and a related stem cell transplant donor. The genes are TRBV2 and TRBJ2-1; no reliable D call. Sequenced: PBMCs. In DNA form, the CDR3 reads TGTGCCAGCAGTGGTGGTGAGCGAGTGGATGAGCAGTTCTTC. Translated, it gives CASSGGERVDEQFF.